The clone carrying this T cell receptor beta chain was counted ten times or more. This sample is part of a study of T cells after yellow fever vaccination. Study-wide background: Among memory cells, EM, EMRA, CM and Tscm subsets were sorted using CD3, CD45RA, CCR7 and CD95.

Trimming stripped 4 bases from V and 3 bases from J, with 13 bases between. Germline CDR1 reads SGHRS; CDR2 reads YFSETQ. This CDR3 is built from 14 residues. TCRdb reprocessed the 5' RACE reads with MiXCR, giving one entry per CDR3 protein. The table has about 53,000 distinct CDR3 sequences, 5.7% seen once; the top ten hold roughly 28%. The genes are TRBV5-1 and TRBJ1-1; D perhaps matches TRBD1 (6 bases). The clonotype comes from a man younger than 30 who received the YFV17D yellow fever vaccine. The sample in question was PBMCs, either bulk or a sorted T-cell subset (CD4+, CD8+, memory, or dextramer-sorted; not recorded which), obtained on the day of the yellow fever booster vaccination. The CDR3 bases are TGCGCCAGCAGCGGACCAGGGGAGGACACTGAAGCTTTCTTT. Amino acids: CASSGPGEDTEAFF.